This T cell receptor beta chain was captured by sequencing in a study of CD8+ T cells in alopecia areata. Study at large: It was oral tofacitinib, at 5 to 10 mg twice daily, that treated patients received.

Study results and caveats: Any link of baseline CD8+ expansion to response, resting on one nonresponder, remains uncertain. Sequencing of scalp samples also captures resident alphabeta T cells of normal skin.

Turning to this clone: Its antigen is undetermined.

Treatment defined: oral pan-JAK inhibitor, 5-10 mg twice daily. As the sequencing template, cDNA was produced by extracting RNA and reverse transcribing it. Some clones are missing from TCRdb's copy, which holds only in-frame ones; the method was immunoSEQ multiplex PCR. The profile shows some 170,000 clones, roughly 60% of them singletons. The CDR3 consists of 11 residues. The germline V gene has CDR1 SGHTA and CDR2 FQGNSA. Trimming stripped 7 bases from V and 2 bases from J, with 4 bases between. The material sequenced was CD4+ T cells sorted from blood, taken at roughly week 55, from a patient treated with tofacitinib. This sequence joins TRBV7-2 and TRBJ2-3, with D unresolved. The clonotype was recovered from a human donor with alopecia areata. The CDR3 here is CASTNTDTQYF. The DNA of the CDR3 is TGTGCCAGCACCAACACAGATACGCAGTATTTT.